This T cell receptor beta chain is from a study of blood T cell repertoires in COVID-19. Data came from immunoSEQ multiplex PCR; TCRdb stores just in-frame clones and leaves some out. Counted here are 56,000 or so clones, 89% occurring once; the ten biggest clones make up roughly 43%. Germline loops: CDR1 LNHDA, CDR2 SQIVND (reference sequence). The CDR3 has 15 amino acids. V trimming: 3 bases; J trimming: 4 bases; junction bases outside the gene matches: 5. The Seattle site enrolled patients during active infection and followed them longitudinally. The clonotype was recovered from a woman aged 55-69 years with COVID-19, enrolled during active disease. The chain links TRBV19 to TRBJ1-1; 10 bases are shared with TRBD1. The sequenced sample was peripheral blood. The CDR3 coding sequence is TGTGCCAGTAGTATTACCGGACAGGGGGTCACTGAAGCTTTCTTT. This translates into CASSITGQGVTEAFF.